Given below is one T cell receptor beta chain in context. The target antigen is unknown. No patient received treatment before thyroid surgery. Original processing methods: The distant-metastasis classifier for papillary thyroid cancer was built from CDR3 differences across clinicopathological groups. TCRdb reprocessed the PCR reads via MiXCR. TCRdb, not the authors, supplied the V and J calls. The sample lists about 16,000 clones, roughly 32% seen once, with 7% to 8.5% in the top ten. The data derive from a study of metastatic and nonmetastatic thyroid tumors. Study summary: Comparison of repertoires was carried out across blood and tumor or nodule tissue from malignant and benign thyroid patients.

The J segment lost 6 bases and the V segment lost 1 base, leaving 7 bases of the junction unmatched. CDR1 and CDR2 (germline): DFQATT, SNEGSKA (reference sequence). There are 15 residues in the CDR3. Study-level findings and limits: Relative to benign nodules, malignant thyroid tumors were reportedly characterized by significantly elevated TCR beta diversity in blood and tumor.

Material for sequencing was tumor tissue. The sequence was obtained from a female donor with papillary thyroid cancer or a benign thyroid nodule (not recorded which). Some clones in this sample may be carry-over from other donors' samples. The chain uses TRBV20-1 and TRBJ2-1; TRBD2 matches at 9 bases. The CDR3 spells CSARGLAERGNEQFF. CDR3 coding DNA: TGCAGTGCTAGAGGACTAGCGGAGCGGGGCAATGAGCAGTTCTTC.